A selection of T cell receptor beta chains follows, all from one sample in a study of CD8+ T cells in alopecia areata. Repertoires were generated with immunoSEQ multiplex PCR, while TCRdb's copy carries only in-frame clones and drops some. This sample carries about 110,000 clones, 50% to 60% of them seen once, and the ten largest clones take approximately 23%. Source material: NKG2D-low CD8+ T cells sorted from blood. The receptors here all came from a human donor with alopecia areata. Both conserved end residues are part of each CDR3. Each record gives: V gene, J gene, D gene, clone size, CDR3 protein, CDR3 DNA. The D gene is left open where the match is weak. The size of a clone is reported for some rows only, either as once, few or many, or as a class for expanded clones.

>TRBV27|TRBJ2-7|NA|NA
CASSLSPGYEQYF
TGTGCCAGCAGTTTATCGCCCGGCTACGAGCAGTACTTC
>TRBV5-6|TRBJ2-1|TRBD2|few
CASSSGLAVNEQFF
TGTGCCAGCAGCTCGGGACTAGCGGTAAATGAGCAGTTCTTC
>TRBV5-1|TRBJ1-1|NA|NA
CASSQVSTEAFF
TGCGCCAGCAGCCAAGTTAGCACTGAAGCTTTCTTT
>TRBV5-1|TRBJ2-3|TRBD2|NA
CASSHGLAGVFDTQYF
TGCGCCAGCAGCCACGGACTAGCGGGAGTGTTTGATACGCAGTATTTT
>TRBV12-5|TRBJ2-7|TRBD1|few
CASAIGTGTYEQYF
TGTGCTAGTGCCATCGGGACAGGGACCTACGAGCAGTACTTC
>TRBV5-1|TRBJ2-5|TRBD1|NA
CASSWGTGMEETQYF
TGCGCCAGCAGCTGGGGGACAGGGATGGAAGAGACCCAGTACTTC
>TRBV25-1|TRBJ2-5|NA|NA
CASSDRRLGPETQYF
TGTGCCAGCAGTGACCGTCGCTTGGGGCCCGAGACCCAGTACTTC
>TRBV5-1|TRBJ2-2|NA|NA
CASSSDVITGELFF
TGCGCCAGCAGCTCCGATGTTATCACCGGGGAGCTGTTTTTT
>TRBV11-2|TRBJ2-7|NA|NA
CASSLGAIYEQYF
TGTGCCAGCAGCTTAGGCGCCATTTACGAGCAGTACTTC
>TRBV7-2|TRBJ1-4|NA|NA
CASSLGFVGGIHEKLFF
TGTGCCAGCAGCTTAGGGTTTGTGGGAGGGATCCATGAAAAACTGTTTTTT
>TRBV29-1|TRBJ2-7|NA|NA
CSVGTGTYEQYF
TGCAGCGTGGGCACAGGCACCTACGAGCAGTACTTC
>TRBV9|TRBJ1-2|TRBD1|NA
CASSDGTGDDLSYGYTF
TGTGCCAGCAGCGACGGGACAGGGGACGACCTGAGCTATGGCTACACCTTC
>TRBV2|TRBJ1-3|NA|few
CASLGGIISGNTIYF
TGTGCCAGCCTCGGTGGAATTATATCTGGAAACACCATATATTTT
>TRBV29-1|TRBJ2-2|TRBD2|NA
CSVVTSGSRETGELFF
TGCAGCGTTGTGACTAGCGGGAGCAGGGAAACCGGGGAGCTGTTTTTT
>TRBV29-1|TRBJ2-5|TRBD2|NA
CSVEDPGTSIETQYF
TGCAGCGTTGAAGATCCCGGGACTAGCATAGAGACCCAGTACTTC
>TRBV9|TRBJ2-1|NA|once
CASSVYNEQFF
TGTGCCAGCAGCGTCTACAATGAGCAGTTCTTC
>TRBV19|TRBJ1-2|NA|few
CASVGPWGGYTF
TGTGCCAGTGTGGGACCTTGGGGCGGCTACACCTTC
>TRBV4-2|TRBJ2-1|NA|NA
CASSQEVVESEQFF
TGTGCCAGCAGCCAAGAAGTTGTGGAATCCGAGCAGTTCTTC
>TRBV27|TRBJ2-1|NA|NA
CASSLLGDNEQFF
TGTGCCAGCAGTTTACTGGGGGACAATGAGCAGTTCTTC
>TRBV23-1|TRBJ2-6|NA|few
CALTTAGRGANVLTF
TGCGCCCTCACCACGGCGGGCCGCGGGGCCAACGTCCTGACTTTC
>TRBV2|TRBJ2-1|NA|NA
CASMVSYGTYNEQFF
TGTGCCAGCATGGTTTCCTACGGAACCTACAATGAGCAGTTCTTC
>TRBV6-6|TRBJ2-5|TRBD1|NA
CASGTEETQYF
TGTGCCAGCGGGACAGAAGAGACCCAGTACTTC
>TRBV25-1|TRBJ2-1|TRBD1|NA
CASSEPGGAEQFF
TGTGCCAGCAGTGAACCAGGGGGCGCGGAGCAGTTCTTC
>TRBV25-1|TRBJ1-1|NA|NA
CASSEYGWVEGRTEAFF
TGTGCCAGCAGTGAATATGGATGGGTGGAAGGGAGAACTGAAGCTTTCTTT
>TRBV2|TRBJ2-1|NA|few
CASRGVRDRDEQFF
TGTGCCAGCAGGGGGGTCAGGGATAGGGATGAGCAGTTCTTC
>TRBV6-4|TRBJ2-1|TRBD2|once
CASSPGTSGRESYNEQFF
TGTGCCAGCAGTCCCGGGACTAGCGGGAGAGAATCCTACAATGAGCAGTTCTTC
>TRBV15|TRBJ2-5|TRBD1|once
CATSNQGARETQYF
TGTGCCACCAGCAACCAGGGGGCGCGGGAGACCCAGTACTTC
>TRBV28|TRBJ2-6|TRBD1|NA
CASSLAGGRLGANVLTF
TGTGCCAGCAGTTTGGCAGGGGGCAGGTTAGGGGCCAACGTCCTGACTTTC